The present T cell receptor (beta chain) was sequenced within a study of blood T cell repertoires in COVID-19. Produced via immunoSEQ multiplex PCR; TCRdb's table is partial and in-frame only. Seen here are fewer than 60,000 clones, roughly 90% observed once, and the top ten hold around 20%. This clonotype originated in a human donor in a cohort sampled during active COVID-19. Source material: peripheral blood.

The CDR3 region is CASSQDLDRQPQHF. The CDR3 DNA follows: TGTGCCAGCTCACAGGACTTGGATAGGCAGCCCCAGCATTTT. The chain combines TRBV18 with TRBJ1-5; D remains unclear. V was trimmed by 4 bases and J by 7 bases, leaving 14 bases between them. Germline V gene sequence: CDR1 KGHSH, CDR2 LQKENI. The CDR3 loop spans 14 amino acids.